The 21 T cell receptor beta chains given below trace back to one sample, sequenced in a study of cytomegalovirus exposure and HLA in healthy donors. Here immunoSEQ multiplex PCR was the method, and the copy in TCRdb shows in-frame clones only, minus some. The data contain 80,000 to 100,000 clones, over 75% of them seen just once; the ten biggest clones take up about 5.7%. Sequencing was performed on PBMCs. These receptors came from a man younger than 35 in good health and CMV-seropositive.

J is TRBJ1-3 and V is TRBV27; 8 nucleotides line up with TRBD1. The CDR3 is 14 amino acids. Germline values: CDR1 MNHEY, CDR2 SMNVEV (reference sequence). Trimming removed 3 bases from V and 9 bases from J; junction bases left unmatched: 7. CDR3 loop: CASSFNPTGATIYF. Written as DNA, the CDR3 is TGTGCCAGCAGTTTCAACCCGACAGGGGCCACCATATATTTT.

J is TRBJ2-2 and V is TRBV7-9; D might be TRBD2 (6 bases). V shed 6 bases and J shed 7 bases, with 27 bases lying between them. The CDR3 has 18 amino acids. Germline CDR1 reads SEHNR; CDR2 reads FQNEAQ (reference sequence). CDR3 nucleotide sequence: TGTGCCAGCAGTTATAGATTAGCGGCGGGCCCGTCGGTCGGGGAGCTGTTTTTT. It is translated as CASSYRLAAGPSVGELFF.

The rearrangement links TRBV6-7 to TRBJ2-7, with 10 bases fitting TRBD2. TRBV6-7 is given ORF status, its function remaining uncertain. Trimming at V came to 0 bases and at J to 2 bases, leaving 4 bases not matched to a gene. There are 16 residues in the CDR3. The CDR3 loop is CASSYSTGTSAYEQYF. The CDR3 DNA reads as TGTGCCAGCAGTTACTCCACCGGGACTAGCGCCTACGAGCAGTACTTC.

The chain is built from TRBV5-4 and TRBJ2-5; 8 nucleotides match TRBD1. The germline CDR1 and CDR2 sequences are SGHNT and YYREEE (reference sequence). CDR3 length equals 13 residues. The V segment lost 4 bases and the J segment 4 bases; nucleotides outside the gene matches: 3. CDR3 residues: CASSRDRGETQYF. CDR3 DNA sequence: TGTGCCAGCAGCCGCGACAGGGGAGAGACCCAGTACTTC.

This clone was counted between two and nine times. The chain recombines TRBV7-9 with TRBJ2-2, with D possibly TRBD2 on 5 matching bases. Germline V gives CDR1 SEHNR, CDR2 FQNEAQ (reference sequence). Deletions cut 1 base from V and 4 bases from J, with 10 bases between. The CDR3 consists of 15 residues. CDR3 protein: CASSLVSGITGELFF. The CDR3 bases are TGTGCCAGCAGCTTAGTTTCCGGGATCACCGGGGAGCTGTTTTTT.

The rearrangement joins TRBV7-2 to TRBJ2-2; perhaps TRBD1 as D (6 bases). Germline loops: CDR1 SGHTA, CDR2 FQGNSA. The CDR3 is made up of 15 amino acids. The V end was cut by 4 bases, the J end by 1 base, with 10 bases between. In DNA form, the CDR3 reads TGTGCCAGCAGCTGGGGCAGGGGGAACACCGGGGAGCTGTTTTTT. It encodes CASSWGRGNTGELFF. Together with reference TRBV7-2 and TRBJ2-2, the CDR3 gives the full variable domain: GAGVSQSPSNKVTEKGKDVELRCDPISGHTALYWYRQSLGQGLEFLIYFQGNSAPDKSGLPSDRFSAERTGGSVSTLTIQRTQQEDSAVYLCASSWGRGNTGELFFGEGSRLTVL.

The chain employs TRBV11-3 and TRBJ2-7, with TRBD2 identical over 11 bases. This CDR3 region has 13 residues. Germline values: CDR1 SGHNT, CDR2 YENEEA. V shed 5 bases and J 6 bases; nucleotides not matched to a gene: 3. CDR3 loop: CASSLLAGVEQYF. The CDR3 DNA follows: TGTGCCAGCAGCCTACTAGCGGGAGTCGAGCAGTACTTC.

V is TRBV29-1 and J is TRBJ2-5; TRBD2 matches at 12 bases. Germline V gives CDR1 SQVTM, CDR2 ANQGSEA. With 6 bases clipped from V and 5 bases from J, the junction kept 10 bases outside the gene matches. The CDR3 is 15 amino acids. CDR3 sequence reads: CSVAGTSGRLETQYF. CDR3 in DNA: TGCAGCGTAGCTGGTACTAGCGGGAGGCTTGAGACCCAGTACTTC.

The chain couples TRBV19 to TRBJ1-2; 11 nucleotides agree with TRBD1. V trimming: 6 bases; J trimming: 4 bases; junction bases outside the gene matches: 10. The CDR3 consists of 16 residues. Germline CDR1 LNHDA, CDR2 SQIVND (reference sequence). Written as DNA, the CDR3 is TGTGCCAGTAGAACCTCCGAGGACAGGGGGCTCTATGGCTACACCTTC. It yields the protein CASRTSEDRGLYGYTF.

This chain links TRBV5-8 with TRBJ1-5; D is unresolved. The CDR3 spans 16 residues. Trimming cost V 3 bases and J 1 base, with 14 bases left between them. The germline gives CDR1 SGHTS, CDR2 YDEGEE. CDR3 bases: TGTGCCAGCAGCTCAGTCATGTTCTCCAGCAATCAGCCCCAGCATTTT. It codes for CASSSVMFSSNQPQHF.

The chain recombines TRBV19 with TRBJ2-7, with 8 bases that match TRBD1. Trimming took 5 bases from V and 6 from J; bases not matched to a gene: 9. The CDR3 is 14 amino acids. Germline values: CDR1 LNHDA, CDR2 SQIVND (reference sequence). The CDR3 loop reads CASSFGQGGFEQYF. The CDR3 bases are TGTGCCAGTAGTTTTGGACAGGGCGGTTTCGAGCAGTACTTC.

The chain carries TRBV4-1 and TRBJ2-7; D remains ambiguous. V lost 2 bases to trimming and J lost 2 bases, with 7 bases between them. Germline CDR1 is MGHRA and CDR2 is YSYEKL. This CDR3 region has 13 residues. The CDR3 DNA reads TGCGCCAGCAGCCAATTTGAGACCTACGAGCAGTACTTC. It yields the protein CASSQFETYEQYF.

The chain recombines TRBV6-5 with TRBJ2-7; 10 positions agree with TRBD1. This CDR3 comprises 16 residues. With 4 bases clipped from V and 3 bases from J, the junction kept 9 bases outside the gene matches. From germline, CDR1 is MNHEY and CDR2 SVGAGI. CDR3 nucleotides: TGTGCCAGCAGTTCACAGGACAGGGGGTATATCTACGAGCAGTACTTC. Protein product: CASSSQDRGYIYEQYF.

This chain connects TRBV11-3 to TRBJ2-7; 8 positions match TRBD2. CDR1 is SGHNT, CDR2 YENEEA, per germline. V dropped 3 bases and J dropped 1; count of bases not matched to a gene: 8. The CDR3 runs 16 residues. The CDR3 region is CASSFDRRGGSYEQYF. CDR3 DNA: TGTGCCAGCAGCTTCGACAGGCGCGGGGGGTCCTACGAGCAGTACTTC.

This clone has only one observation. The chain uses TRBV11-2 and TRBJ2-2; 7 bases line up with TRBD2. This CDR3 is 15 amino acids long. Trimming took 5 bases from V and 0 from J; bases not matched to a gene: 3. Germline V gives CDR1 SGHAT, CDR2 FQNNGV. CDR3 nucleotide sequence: TGTGCCAGCAGCAGACTAGCTGCGAACACCGGGGAGCTGTTTTTT. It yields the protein CASSRLAANTGELFF.

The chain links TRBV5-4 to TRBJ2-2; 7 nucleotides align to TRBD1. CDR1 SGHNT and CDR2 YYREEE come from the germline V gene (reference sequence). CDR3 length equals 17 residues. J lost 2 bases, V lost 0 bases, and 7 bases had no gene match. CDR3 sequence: CASSLGYGTANTGELFF. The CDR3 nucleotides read TGTGCCAGCAGCTTGGGGTATGGGACAGCAAACACCGGGGAGCTGTTTTTT. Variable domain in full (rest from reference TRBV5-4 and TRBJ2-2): ETGVTQSPTHLIKTRGQQVTLRCSSQSGHNTVSWYQQALGQGPQFIFQYYREEENGRGNFPPRFSGLQFPNYSSELNVNALELDDSALYLCASSLGYGTANTGELFFGEGSRLTVL.

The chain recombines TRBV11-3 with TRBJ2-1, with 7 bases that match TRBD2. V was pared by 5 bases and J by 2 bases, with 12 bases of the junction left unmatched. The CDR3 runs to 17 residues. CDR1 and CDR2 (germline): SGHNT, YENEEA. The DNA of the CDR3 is TGTGCCAGCAGCGCCCGGCTAGCGGCAAATACCTACAATGAGCAGTTCTTC. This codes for CASSARLAANTYNEQFF.

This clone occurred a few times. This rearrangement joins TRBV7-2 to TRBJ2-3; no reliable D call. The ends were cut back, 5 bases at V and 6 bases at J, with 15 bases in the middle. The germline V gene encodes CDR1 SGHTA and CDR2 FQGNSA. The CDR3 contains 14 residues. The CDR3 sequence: CASSPNSPADTQYF. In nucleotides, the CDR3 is TGTGCCAGCAGCCCGAACAGCCCGGCGGATACGCAGTATTTT.

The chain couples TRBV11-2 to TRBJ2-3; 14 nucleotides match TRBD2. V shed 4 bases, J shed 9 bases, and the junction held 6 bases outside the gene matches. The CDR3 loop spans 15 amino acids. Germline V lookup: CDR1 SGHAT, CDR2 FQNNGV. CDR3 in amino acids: CASSSTSGGATTQYF. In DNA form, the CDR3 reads TGTGCCAGCAGCTCGACTAGCGGGGGGGCAACGACGCAGTATTTT.

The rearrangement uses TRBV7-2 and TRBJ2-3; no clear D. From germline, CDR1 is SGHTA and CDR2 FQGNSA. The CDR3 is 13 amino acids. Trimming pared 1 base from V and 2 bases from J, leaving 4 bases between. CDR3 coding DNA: TGTGCCAGCAGCTTAGTCATCACAGATACGCAGTATTTT. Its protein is CASSLVITDTQYF.

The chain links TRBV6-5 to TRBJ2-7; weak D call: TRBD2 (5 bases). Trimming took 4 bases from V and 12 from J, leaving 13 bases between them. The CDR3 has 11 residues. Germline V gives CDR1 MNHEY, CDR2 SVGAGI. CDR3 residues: CASSSTGMGYF. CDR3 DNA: TGTGCCAGCAGTTCGACGGGAATGGGGTACTTC.